This record covers a single T cell receptor (beta chain). The sample comes from a study of CD8+ T cells in alopecia areata. RNA was extracted and reverse transcribed into cDNA as the sequencing template. Clones were read by immunoSEQ multiplex PCR, and TCRdb kept only the in-frame ones, dropping some. The table shows about 110,000 clones, with approximately 50% occurring only once. Germline lookup yields CDR1 MDHEN and CDR2 SYDVKM. This CDR3 region has 15 residues. V was shortened by 1 base and J by 2 bases, with 11 bases between the two germline ends. The sequenced sample consisted of NKG2D-low CD8+ T cells sorted from blood. The V and J genes are TRBV28 and TRBJ1-2, with a weak D call TRBD1 (5 bases). The receptor comes from a human donor with alopecia areata. For the CDR3, the DNA is TGTGCCAGCAGTTTATTGTCGCAGGGAAACTATGGCTACACCTTC. Encoded protein: CASSLLSQGNYGYTF.